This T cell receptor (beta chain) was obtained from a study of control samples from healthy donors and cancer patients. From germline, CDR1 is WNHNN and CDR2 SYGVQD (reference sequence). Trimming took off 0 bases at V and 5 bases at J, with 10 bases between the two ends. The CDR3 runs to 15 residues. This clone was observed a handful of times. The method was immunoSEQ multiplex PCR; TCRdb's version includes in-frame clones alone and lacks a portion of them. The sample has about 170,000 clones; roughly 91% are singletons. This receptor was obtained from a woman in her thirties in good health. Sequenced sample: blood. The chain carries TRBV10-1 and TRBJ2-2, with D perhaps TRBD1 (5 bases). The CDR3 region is CASSESGPETGELFF. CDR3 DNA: TGCGCCAGCAGTGAGTCGGGGCCGGAAACCGGGGAGCTGTTTTTT.